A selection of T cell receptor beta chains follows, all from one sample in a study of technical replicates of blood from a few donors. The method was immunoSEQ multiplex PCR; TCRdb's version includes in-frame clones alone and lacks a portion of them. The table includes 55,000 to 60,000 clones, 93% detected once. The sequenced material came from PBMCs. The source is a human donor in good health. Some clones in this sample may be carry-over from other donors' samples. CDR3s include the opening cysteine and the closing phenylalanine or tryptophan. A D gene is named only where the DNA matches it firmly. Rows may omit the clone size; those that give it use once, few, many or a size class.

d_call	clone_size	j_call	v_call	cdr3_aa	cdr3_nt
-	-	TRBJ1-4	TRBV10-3	CAISEGVGAEKLFF	TGTGCCATCAGTGAGGGGGTGGGAGCTGAAAAACTGTTTTTT
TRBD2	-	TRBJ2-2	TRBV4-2	CASSQGLRGSHTGELFF	TGTGCCAGCAGCCAGGGTCTCCGCGGGAGTCACACCGGGGAGCTGTTTTTT
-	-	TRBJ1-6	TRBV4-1	CASSQGDRGSPLHF	TGCGCCAGCAGCCAAGGGGATAGGGGTTCACCCCTCCACTTT
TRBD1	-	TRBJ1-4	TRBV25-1	CASSLDRNNEKLFF	TGTGCCAGCAGCCTGGACAGGAACAATGAAAAACTGTTTTTT
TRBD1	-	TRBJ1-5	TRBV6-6	CASSSHRTGGDQPQHF	TGTGCCAGCAGCTCCCACCGAACAGGGGGCGATCAGCCCCAGCATTTT
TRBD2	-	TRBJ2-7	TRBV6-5	CASSYSAGGTYEQYF	TGTGCCAGCAGTTACTCGGCGGGAGGGACCTACGAGCAGTACTTC
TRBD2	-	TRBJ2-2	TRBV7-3	CASSPRLAGGSGELFF	TGTGCCAGCAGCCCCCGACTAGCGGGAGGGTCGGGGGAGCTGTTTTTT
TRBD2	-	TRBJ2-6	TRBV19	CASSDRLAGAISGANVLTF	TGTGCCAGTAGTGACAGACTAGCGGGAGCCATCTCTGGGGCCAACGTCCTGACTTTC
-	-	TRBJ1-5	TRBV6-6	CASSSGDQPQHF	TGTGCCAGCAGCAGCGGGGATCAGCCCCAGCATTTT
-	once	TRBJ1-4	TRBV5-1	CASGPGLGDEKLFF	TGCGCCAGCGGGCCGGGACTGGGGGATGAAAAACTGTTTTTT
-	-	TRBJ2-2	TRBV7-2	CASSLGPFANTGELFF	TGTGCCAGCAGCTTAGGTCCCTTCGCGAACACCGGGGAGCTGTTTTTT
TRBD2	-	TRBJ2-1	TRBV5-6	CASSLASGYNEQFF	TGTGCCAGCAGCTTGGCTAGCGGGTACAATGAGCAGTTCTTC
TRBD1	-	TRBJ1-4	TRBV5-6	CASSWGQSNEKLFF	TGTGCCAGCAGCTGGGGACAGTCAAATGAAAAACTGTTTTTT
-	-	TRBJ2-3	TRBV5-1	CASREGTDTQYF	TGCGCCAGCAGGGAGGGGACAGATACGCAGTATTTT
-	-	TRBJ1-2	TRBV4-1	CASSQGDVYTF	TGCGCCAGCAGCCAGGGAGACGTTTATACCTTC
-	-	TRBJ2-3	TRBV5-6	CASSLYRALGTDTQYF	TGTGCCAGCAGCTTGTACAGGGCCTTAGGGACAGATACGCAGTATTTT
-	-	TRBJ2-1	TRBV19	CASRAARDSGRQFF	TGTGCCAGTAGGGCGGCTAGGGACTCCGGCCGACAGTTCTTC
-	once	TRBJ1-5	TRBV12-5	CASGLGEGQRYQPQHF	TGTGCTAGTGGTTTGGGTGAAGGACAGAGATATCAGCCCCAGCATTTT
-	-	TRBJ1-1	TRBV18	CASSRTIGDTEAFF	TGTGCCAGCTCACGGACAATAGGGGACACTGAAGCTTTCTTT
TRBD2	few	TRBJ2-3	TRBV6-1	CASSALSGSADTQYF	TGTGCCAGCAGTGCCTTAAGCGGGAGCGCAGATACGCAGTATTTT
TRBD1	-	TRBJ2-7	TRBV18	CASSPRGQGVSYEQYF	TGTGCCAGCTCACCCCGGGGACAGGGGGTCAGCTACGAGCAGTACTTC
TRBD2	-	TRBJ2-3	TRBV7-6	CASSLVAGGTDTQYF	TGTGCCAGCAGCTTAGTAGCGGGGGGCACAGATACGCAGTATTTT
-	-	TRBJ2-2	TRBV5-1	CASSLKPGRGKNTGELFF	TGCGCCAGCAGCTTGAAGCCGGGCAGGGGCAAGAACACCGGGGAGCTGTTTTTT
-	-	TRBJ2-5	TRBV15	CATSLDRKQETQYF	TGTGCCACCAGCCTTGACAGGAAACAAGAGACCCAGTACTTC
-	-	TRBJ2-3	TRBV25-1	CASSDTSRSTDTQYF	TGTGCCAGCAGCGACACTAGCAGAAGCACAGATACGCAGTATTTT
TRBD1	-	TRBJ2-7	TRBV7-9	CASSADRDRGRFEQYF	TGTGCCAGCAGCGCAGACAGGGACAGGGGGCGGTTCGAGCAGTACTTC
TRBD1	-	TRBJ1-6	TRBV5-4	CASSGRTGRSYNSPLHF	TGTGCCAGCAGCGGGAGGACAGGGAGGTCCTATAATTCACCCCTCCACTTT
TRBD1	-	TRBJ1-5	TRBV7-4	CASSSNRGPSNQPQHF	TGTGCCAGCAGCTCGAACAGGGGCCCCAGCAATCAGCCCCAGCATTTT
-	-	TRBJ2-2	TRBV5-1	CASSLWSRGSTGELFF	TGCGCCAGCAGCTTGTGGTCCCGGGGGAGCACCGGGGAGCTGTTTTTT
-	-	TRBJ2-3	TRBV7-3	CASSSLPSTDTQYF	TGTGCCAGCAGCTCACTACCCTCCACAGATACGCAGTATTTT
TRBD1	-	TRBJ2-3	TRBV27	CASSHFEGAYDTQYF	TGTGCCAGCAGCCATTTCGAGGGGGCGTACGATACGCAGTATTTT
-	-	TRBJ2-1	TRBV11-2	CASSGVAGRNNEQFF	TGTGCCAGCAGCGGGGTCGCAGGGCGGAACAATGAGCAGTTCTTC
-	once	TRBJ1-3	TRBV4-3	CASSQDTGTGNTIYF	TGCGCCAGCAGCCAAGACACAGGGACAGGAAACACCATATATTTT
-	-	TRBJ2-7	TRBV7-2	CASSLVRGSSYEQYF	TGTGCCAGCAGCCTGGTCAGGGGAAGCTCCTACGAGCAGTACTTC
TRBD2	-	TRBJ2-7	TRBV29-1	CSVEGGGINEQYF	TGCAGCGTTGAAGGGGGGGGGATCAACGAGCAGTACTTC
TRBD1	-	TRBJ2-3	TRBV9	CASTRNAGQGEDTQYF	TGTGCCAGCACCCGAAATGCCGGACAGGGCGAGGATACGCAGTATTTT
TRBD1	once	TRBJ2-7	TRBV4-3	CASSQTPGTDTYEQYF	TGCGCCAGCAGCCAAACTCCCGGGACAGACACCTACGAGCAGTACTTC
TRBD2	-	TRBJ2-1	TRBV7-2	CASSLVLAGRDEQFF	TGTGCCAGCAGCTTAGTCCTAGCGGGACGAGATGAGCAGTTCTTC
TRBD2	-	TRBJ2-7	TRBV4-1	CASSQDGGLAGLDPYEQYF	TGCGCCAGCAGCCAAGATGGGGGACTAGCGGGTTTGGACCCCTACGAGCAGTACTTC
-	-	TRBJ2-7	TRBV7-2	CASSLAGGTAYEQYF	TGTGCCAGCAGCTTAGCTGGGGGGACAGCTTACGAGCAGTACTTC
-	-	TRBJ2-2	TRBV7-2	CASSPGVRDTGELFF	TGTGCCAGCAGCCCAGGGGTTCGGGACACCGGGGAGCTGTTTTTT
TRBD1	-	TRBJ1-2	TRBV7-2	CASSRDRGHYGYTF	TGTGCCAGCAGCCGGGACAGGGGTCACTATGGCTACACCTTC
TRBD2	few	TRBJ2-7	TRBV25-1	CASSDMTSGYEQYF	TGTGCCAGCAGTGATATGACTAGCGGCTACGAGCAGTACTTC
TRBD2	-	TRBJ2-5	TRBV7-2	CASSLRLAGVRETQYF	TGTGCCAGCAGCTTAAGACTAGCGGGAGTACGAGAGACCCAGTACTTC
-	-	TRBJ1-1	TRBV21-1	CASSKGMRGDTEAFF	TGTGCCAGCAGCAAAGGGATGCGGGGGGACACTGAAGCTTTCTTT
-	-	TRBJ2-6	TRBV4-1	CASSQEMAGLSGANVLTF	TGCGCCAGCAGCCAAGAGATGGCAGGCCTCTCTGGGGCCAACGTCCTGACTTTC
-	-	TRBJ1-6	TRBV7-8	CASSLEGSYNSPLHF	TGTGCCAGCAGCTTGGAGGGCTCCTATAATTCACCCCTCCACTTT
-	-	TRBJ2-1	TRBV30	CAWTANILGNEQFF	TGTGCCTGGACCGCGAATATCCTCGGCAATGAGCAGTTCTTC
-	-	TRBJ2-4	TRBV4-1	CASSRTDGAKNIQYF	TGCGCCAGCAGCCGCACAGATGGAGCCAAAAACATTCAGTACTTC
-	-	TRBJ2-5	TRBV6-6	CASSYSLTGLRETQYF	TGTGCCAGCAGTTACTCGTTAACGGGACTCCGAGAGACCCAGTACTTC